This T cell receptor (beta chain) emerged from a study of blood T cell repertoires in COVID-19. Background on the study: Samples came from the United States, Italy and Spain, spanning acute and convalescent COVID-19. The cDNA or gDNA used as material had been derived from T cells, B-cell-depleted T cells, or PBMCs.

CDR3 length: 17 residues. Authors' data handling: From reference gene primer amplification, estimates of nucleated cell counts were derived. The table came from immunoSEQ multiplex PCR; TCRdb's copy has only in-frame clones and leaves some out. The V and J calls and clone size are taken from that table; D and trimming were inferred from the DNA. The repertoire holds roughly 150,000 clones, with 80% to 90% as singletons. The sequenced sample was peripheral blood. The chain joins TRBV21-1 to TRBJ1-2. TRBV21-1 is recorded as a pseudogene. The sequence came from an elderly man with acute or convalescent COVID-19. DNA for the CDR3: TGTGCCAGCAGCAAAGCGTGCGGGGAGCACTTGGGATATGGCTACACCTTC. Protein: CASSKACGEHLGYGYTF.